This T cell receptor beta chain is drawn from a study of CD8+CD57+ T cells in acquired aplastic anemia. Study background: Sorted CD4+ and CD8+ cells gave an average of 3.2 ug of DNA. The study's findings and limits: In CD8+ cells, Simpson's diversity showed no significant difference between patients and controls.

Template material for TCR beta VDJ and CDR3 profiling consisted of genomic DNA. TCRdb re-called the reads through MiXCR, storing one row per CDR3 protein. In the table there are approximately 300,000 distinct CDR3 sequences, 45% to 65% of which are singletons. Patients chosen for sequencing had CD8+CD57+ cells that had expanded, as shown by flow cytometry. The cohort consisted entirely of patients having severe acquired aplastic anemia. There are 13 residues in the CDR3. Germline trimming cut 6 bases from V and 5 bases from J; bases unmatched to any gene: 3. Germline V gene sequence: CDR1 DFQATT, CDR2 SNEGSKA (reference sequence). This clonotype has a count of ten or more. Its antigen is not known.

The sequenced sample was sorted CD4+, CD8+, or CD8+CD57+ T cells (not recorded which) from PBMCs. This clonotype was obtained from a human donor with aplastic anemia. The chain links TRBV20-1 to TRBJ2-5; 13 bases line up with TRBD2. The CDR3 bases are TGCAGTGCGGTGACTAGCGGGAGGGAGACCCAGTACTTC. Protein: CSAVTSGRETQYF.